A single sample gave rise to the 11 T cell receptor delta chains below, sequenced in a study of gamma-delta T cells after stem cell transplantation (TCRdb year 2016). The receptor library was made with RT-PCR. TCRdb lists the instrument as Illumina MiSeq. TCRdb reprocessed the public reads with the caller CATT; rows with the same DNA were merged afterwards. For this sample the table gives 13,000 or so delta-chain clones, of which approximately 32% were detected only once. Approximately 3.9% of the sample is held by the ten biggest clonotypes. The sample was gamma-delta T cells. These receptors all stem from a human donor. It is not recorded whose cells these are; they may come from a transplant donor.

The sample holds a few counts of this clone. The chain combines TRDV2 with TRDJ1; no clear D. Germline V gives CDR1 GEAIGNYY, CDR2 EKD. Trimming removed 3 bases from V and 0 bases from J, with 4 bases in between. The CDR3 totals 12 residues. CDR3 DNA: TGTGCCTGTGACTGTTACACCGATAAACTCATCTTT. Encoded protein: CACDCYTDKLIF.

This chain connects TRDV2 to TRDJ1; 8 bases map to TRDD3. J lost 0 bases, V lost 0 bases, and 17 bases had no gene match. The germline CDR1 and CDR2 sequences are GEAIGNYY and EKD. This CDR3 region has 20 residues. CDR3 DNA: TGTGCCTGTGACACCCCTTTCCGACTACTGGGGGCCCCGTACACCGATAAACTCATCTTT. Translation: CACDTPFRLLGAPYTDKLIF.

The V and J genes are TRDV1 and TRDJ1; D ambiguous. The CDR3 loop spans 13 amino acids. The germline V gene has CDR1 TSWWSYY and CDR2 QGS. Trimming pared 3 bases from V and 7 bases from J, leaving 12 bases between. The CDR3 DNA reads TGTGCTCTTGGGGACCCTAACGGATTTAAACTCATCTTT. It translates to CALGDPNGFKLIF.

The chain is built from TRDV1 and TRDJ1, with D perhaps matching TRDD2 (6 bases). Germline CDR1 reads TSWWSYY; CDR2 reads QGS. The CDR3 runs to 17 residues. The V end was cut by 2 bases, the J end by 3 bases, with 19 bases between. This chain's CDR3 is CALGEIGPTRYSDKLIF. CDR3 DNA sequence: TGTGCTCTTGGGGAAATCGGTCCTACACGCTATTCCGATAAACTCATCTTT.

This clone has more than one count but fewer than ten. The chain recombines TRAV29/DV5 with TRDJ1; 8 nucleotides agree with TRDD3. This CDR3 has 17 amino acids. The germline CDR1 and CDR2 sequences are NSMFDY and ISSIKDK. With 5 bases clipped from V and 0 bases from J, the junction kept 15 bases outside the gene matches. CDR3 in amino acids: CAALPSGTGGYTDKLIF. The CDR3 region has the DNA TGTGCAGCCCTACCCTCAGGTACTGGGGGGTACACCGATAAACTCATCTTT. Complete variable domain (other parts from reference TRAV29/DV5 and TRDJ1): DQQVKQNSPSLSVQEGRISILNCDYTNSMFDYFLWYKKYPAEGPTFLISISSIKDKNEDGRFTVFLNKSAKHLSLHIVPSQPGDSAVYFCAALPSGTGGYTDKLIFGKGTRVTVEP.

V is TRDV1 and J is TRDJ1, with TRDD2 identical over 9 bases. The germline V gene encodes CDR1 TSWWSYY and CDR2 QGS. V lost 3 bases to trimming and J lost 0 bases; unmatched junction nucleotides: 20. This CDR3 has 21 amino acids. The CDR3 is CALGDTDLPTHYWGHTDKLIF. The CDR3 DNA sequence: TGTGCTCTTGGGGACACCGACCTTCCTACCCACTACTGGGGTCACACCGATAAACTCATCTTT.

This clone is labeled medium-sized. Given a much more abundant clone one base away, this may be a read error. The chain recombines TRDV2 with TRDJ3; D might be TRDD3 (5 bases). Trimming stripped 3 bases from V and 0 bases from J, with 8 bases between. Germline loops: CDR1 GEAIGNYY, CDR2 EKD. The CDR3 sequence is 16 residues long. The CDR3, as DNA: TGTGCCTGTGACTTGGGGAGCTCCTGGGACACCCGACAGATGTTTTTC. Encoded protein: CACDLGSSWDTRQMFF.

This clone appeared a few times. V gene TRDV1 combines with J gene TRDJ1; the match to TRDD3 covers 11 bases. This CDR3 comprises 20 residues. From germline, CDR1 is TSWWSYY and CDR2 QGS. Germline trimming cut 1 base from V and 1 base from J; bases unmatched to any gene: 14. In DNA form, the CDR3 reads TGTGCTCTTGGGGAACGGAAACCGTTATGGGGGATACGTTGCACCGATAAACTCATCTTT. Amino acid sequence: CALGERKPLWGIRCTDKLIF.

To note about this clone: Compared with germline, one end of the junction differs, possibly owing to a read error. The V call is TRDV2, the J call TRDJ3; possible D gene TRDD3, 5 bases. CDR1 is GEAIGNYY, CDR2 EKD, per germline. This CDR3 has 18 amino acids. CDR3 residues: CACDTPVGLSFYTLQMFF. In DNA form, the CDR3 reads TGTGCCTGTGACACCCCTGTGGGATTATCCTTTTACACCCTACAGATGTTTTTC.

CDR3 sequence: CALGELRIILGDTGKLIF. DNA for the CDR3: TGTGCTCTTGGGGAACTCAGGATTATACTGGGGGATACGGGTAAACTCATCTTT. This rearrangement joins TRDV1 to TRDJ1; 13 bases line up with TRDD3. Germline V gene data show CDR1 as TSWWSYY and CDR2 as QGS. With 0 bases clipped from V and 7 bases from J, the junction kept 11 bases outside the gene matches. The CDR3 covers 18 residues.

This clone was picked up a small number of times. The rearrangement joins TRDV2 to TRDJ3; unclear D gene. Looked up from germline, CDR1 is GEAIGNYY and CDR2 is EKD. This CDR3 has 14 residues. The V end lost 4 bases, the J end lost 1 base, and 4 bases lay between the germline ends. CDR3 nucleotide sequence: TGTGCCTGTGATAAATCCTGGGACACCCGACAGATGTTTTTC. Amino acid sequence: CACDKSWDTRQMFF.